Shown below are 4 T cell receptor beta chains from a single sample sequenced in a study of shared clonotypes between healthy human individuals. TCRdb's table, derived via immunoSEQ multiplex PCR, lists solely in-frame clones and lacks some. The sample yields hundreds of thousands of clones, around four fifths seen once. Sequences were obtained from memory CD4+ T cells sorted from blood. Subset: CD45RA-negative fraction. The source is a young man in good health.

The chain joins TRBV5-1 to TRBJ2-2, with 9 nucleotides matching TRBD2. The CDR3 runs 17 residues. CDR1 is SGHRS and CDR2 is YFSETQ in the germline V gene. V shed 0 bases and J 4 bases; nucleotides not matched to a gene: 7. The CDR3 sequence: CASSLVGGRAGTGELFF. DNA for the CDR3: TGCGCCAGCAGCTTGGTAGGCGGGAGGGCCGGCACCGGGGAGCTGTTTTTT.

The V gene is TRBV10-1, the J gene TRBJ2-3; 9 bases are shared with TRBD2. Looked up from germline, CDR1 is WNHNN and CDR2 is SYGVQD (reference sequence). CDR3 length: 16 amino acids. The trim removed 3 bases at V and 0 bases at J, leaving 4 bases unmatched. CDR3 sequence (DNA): TGCGCCAGCAGTGACCAACTAGCGGGCAGCACAGATACGCAGTATTTT. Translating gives CASSDQLAGSTDTQYF.

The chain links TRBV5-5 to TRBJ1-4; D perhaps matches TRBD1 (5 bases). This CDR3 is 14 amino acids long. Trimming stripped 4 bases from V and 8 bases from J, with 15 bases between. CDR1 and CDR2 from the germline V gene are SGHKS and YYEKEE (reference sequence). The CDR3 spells CASSLPTGREKLFF. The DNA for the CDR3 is TGTGCCAGCAGCCTCCCGACGGGGCGGGAAAAACTGTTTTTT.

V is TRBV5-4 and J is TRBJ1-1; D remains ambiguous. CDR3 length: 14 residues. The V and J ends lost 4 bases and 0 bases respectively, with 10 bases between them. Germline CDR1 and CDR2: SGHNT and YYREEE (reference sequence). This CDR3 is CASSLRRMNTEAFF. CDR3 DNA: TGTGCCAGCAGCCTCAGGAGAATGAACACTGAAGCTTTCTTT.